This T cell receptor beta chain was profiled in a study of regulatory T cells in long-lasting Graves disease (dated by TCRdb to about 2021). Regarding the research as a whole: Patients with newly diagnosed Graves' disease had been on antithyroid drugs for under 3 months. TCR sequencing covered 13 persistent and 20 newly diagnosed Graves' disease patients, 33 samples in total. Patients with persistent Graves' disease were compared with patients with newly diagnosed Graves' disease using TCR sequencing and RNA sequencing of peripheral blood. The study was conducted in China and was registered as a clinical trial.

Study-level results and caveats: Sequencing and analysis were limited to the TCR beta chain. Only peripheral blood was studied, because thyroid tissue, the primary lesion, was inaccessible. The small sample size was acknowledged by the authors as a limitation that may reduce accuracy. Compared with newly diagnosed patients, patients with persistent Graves' disease had lower TCR Shannon entropy and fewer highly expanded clones, which suggests clonal expansion. Persistent patients shared more public clonotypes among themselves (fewer than 3,000) than newly diagnosed patients did (about 900).

Many counts were recorded for this clonotype. The target of this receptor is not known. No much larger clone is present one base from it, and per-base qualities are unavailable. Preparation of the library involved multiplex PCR. Sequencing instrument: Illumina HiSeq 4000. TCR beta libraries were built with iRepertoire HTBI primers and Arm-PCR amplification of CDR3 regions. Before sequencing, the PCR products underwent gel purification. Per the authors' processing: A total of around 66 TRBV and 14 TRBJ segments were identified across samples and were used for gene usage analysis of CDR3 amino acid clonotypes. COPE and FqMerger were used to merge filtered high-quality paired reads into contigs. BLAST was used to align contigs to the IMGT TRBV, TRBD and TRBJ reference genes, and CDR3 was defined following IMGT. Any clonotype with a frequency above 0.1% was classified as a highly expanded clone. Repertoire diversity was measured by Shannon entropy, and V-J evenness by the Gini coefficient. Clonotypes shared by more than one individual were considered public. TCRdb itself trimmed the public reads at Q25 with fastp, ran MiXCR and retained productive beta chains. For every CDR3 protein sequence, its rows merge into one entry that carries the most common genes and DNA. TCRdb's processing, not the authors' own work, is the source of the V and J calls. This sample lists roughly 430,000 distinct CDR3 sequences; roughly 15% were detected once. The ten largest clonotypes hold approximately 11% of the sample.

The sample's time point label is to be understood as: newly diagnosed GD, antithyroid drugs for less than 3 months. RNA was extracted from PBMCs in TRIzol for both TCR sequencing and RNA sequencing. Graves' disease was diagnosed according to American Thyroid Association guidelines. Recruitment of patients was carried out at an endocrinology department in Xi'an, China. Each patient gave approximately 8.8 milliliters of peripheral blood, collected in an EDTA anticoagulant tube. Ficoll Paque Plus density gradient separation was used to isolate PBMCs, and no further T cell sorting was performed. An Agilent 2100 Bioanalyzer and agarose gel were used to check RNA quality, while a NanoDrop 2000 measured RNA concentration. These same data were also listed under a study on T cells in Graves' hyperthyroidism and ophthalmopathy. Drawing on the second study: Stable Graves' hyperthyroidism was defined as the absence of progression to ophthalmopathy over 18 months of follow-up. The hyperthyroidism patients were between 18 and 65 years old and newly diagnosed, with a disease duration of less than 2 months. Any patient with an uncontrolled infection, another autoimmune disease, pregnancy or lactation was excluded. Clinical symptoms, serum thyroxine and TRAb, thyroid ultrasound, and orbital computed tomography formed the basis for the diagnoses. The TCR CDR3 was subjected to a first round of RT-PCR using the HTBI primer set and the Qiagen OneStep RT-PCR kit. Most expanded thyroid clonotypes (frequency above 0.001) were also found in blood, which suggests that blood repertoires may mirror thyroid immune responses. Ophthalmopathy was separated from stable hyperthyroidism by a 13 V-J signature model, with about 86% sensitivity and approximately 81% specificity obtained in cross-validation and 80%/75% obtained in testing. In validation, the model predicted progression to ophthalmopathy with over 60% sensitivity and roughly 72% specificity, a median of about 6 months before onset. TCR V-J signatures able to tell the groups apart were searched for in a discovery cohort of 100 patients, of whom 43 had Graves' ophthalmopathy and roughly 59 had stable Graves' hyperthyroidism. An independent validation cohort of under 20 hyperthyroidism patients and approximately 17 patients who later progressed to ophthalmopathy tested prospective prediction of ophthalmopathy. The 90 to 100 discovery patients were randomly split 7:3 into training and test sets. Thyroid tissue and blood T-cell repertoires from about six Graves' hyperthyroidism patients were also compared in the study. After blood sampling, hyperthyroidism patients were treated with methimazole at a starting dose of 30 mg daily, and ophthalmopathy patients were treated with high-dose intravenous methylprednisolone. The libraries were constructed in a second round of multiplex PCR and then size-selected and purified. Libraries were sequenced paired-end with 100 bp reads on an Illumina HiSeq2000. SOAPnuke was used to process the raw data, with reads discarded if the reads contained adapters or uncalled bases, had a mean Phred below 15, or lacked an exact constant-primer or identifier match. COPE v1.2.5 was used to merge high-quality paired reads, and clonotypes were defined as unique nucleotide sequences. MiTCR v1.1 was used to align the clonotypes against IMGT TRBV, TRBD and TRBJ reference segments. The analysis was restricted to V-J combinations with a frequency above 0.0001, which together covered roughly 99% of the repertoires. A TCS score was defined as the ratio between F50 (clonal expansion) and ExV (chaos), using BLOSUM62-based TCRdist between CDR3 peptides within each V-J. Welch's t-statistics and random forest reduced fewer than 600 V-J features to 10 to 15, which were used in a naive Bayes classifier (R e1071). Sample size was not statistically predetermined, and blinding of investigators to group allocation was not performed. According to the paper, TCR Vbeta CDR3 sequencing was carried out on around 140 peripheral blood samples, which came from more than 40 ophthalmopathy, approximately 78 hyperthyroidism and about 17 progressor patients.

The sequencing used peripheral blood mononuclear cells (PBMCs), collected at new diagnosis, from a patient treated with antithyroid drugs. The sequence came from a woman in her thirties with Graves disease. Donor details come from another sample of the same person, matched by shared clones.

The CDR3: CASRIMINSPLHF. The DNA sequence is as follows: TGTGCCAGCCGTATTATGATAAATTCACCCCTCCACTTT. The chain was built from TRBV7-2 and TRBJ1-6; no D gene is confidently identified. Trimming at the junction amounts to 8 bases on V and 7 bases on J, and the germline ends lie 12 bases apart. From cysteine to phenylalanine, the CDR3 is 13 amino acids long. Only the CDR3 region is kept as DNA, spanning 39 bases read in frame from base 1. The germline V gene encodes CDR1 SGHTA and CDR2 FQGNSA.